Following are 18 T cell receptor beta chains from one sample sequenced in a study of cytomegalovirus exposure and HLA in healthy donors. Repertoires were generated with immunoSEQ multiplex PCR, while TCRdb's copy carries only in-frame clones and drops some. Found here are tens of thousands of clones, about 92% of them singletons; the top ten hold approximately 0.67%. The material sequenced was PBMCs. Receptors were obtained from a man younger than 35 in good health and CMV-seronegative.

This chain connects TRBV7-2 to TRBJ1-1, with D possibly matching TRBD1 (6 bases). The length of the CDR3 is 15 residues. Trimming took 4 bases from V and 5 from J, leaving 17 bases between them. CDR1 and CDR2 (germline): SGHTA, FQGNSA. CDR3 DNA sequence: TGTGCCAGCAGCTCGGCAGGGGCCGTGGTTACTGAAGCTTTCTTT. Its protein is CASSSAGAVVTEAFF.

This CDR3 reads CASSRQGFNYGYTF. The CDR3 DNA is TGCGCCAGCAGCCGACAGGGTTTTAACTATGGCTACACCTTC. This chain links TRBV10-2 with TRBJ1-2; 7 nucleotides align to TRBD1. The CDR3 contains 14 residues. Per the germline V gene, CDR1 is WSHSY and CDR2 is SAAADI. Unmatched junction bases numbered 5, after V lost 6 bases and J lost 1 base.

The chain links TRBV18 to TRBJ2-7; TRBD2 matches at 11 bases. With V trimmed by 5 bases and J by 3 bases, 6 bases remained unmatched. Germline V gene sequence: CDR1 KGHSH, CDR2 LQKENI. The CDR3 covers 15 residues. The CDR3: CASSAGLAEVYEQYF. In nucleotides, the CDR3 is TGTGCCAGCTCAGCGGGACTAGCGGAGGTCTACGAGCAGTACTTC. Together with reference TRBV18 and TRBJ2-7, the CDR3 gives the full variable domain: NAGVMQNPRHLVRRRGQEARLRCSPMKGHSHVYWYRQLPEEGLKFMVYLQKENIIDESGMPKERFSAEFPKEGPSILRIQQVVRGDSAAYFCASSAGLAEVYEQYFGPGTRLTVT.

The CDR3 sequence is CASSAPGLAVEYF. In DNA, the CDR3 is TGTGCCAGCAGCGCCCCGGGACTAGCTGTCGAGTACTTC. The genes are TRBV6-5 and TRBJ2-5, with 9 nucleotides matching TRBD2. Germline CDR1 and CDR2: MNHEY and SVGAGI. The V and J ends lost 6 bases and 12 bases, in that order; junction bases with no gene match: 11. CDR3 length: 13 residues.

This clone showed up just once. CDR3 protein: CASSLSPDRNEQFF. In DNA, the CDR3 is TGTGCCAGCAGCTTATCACCCGACAGAAATGAGCAGTTCTTC. The rearrangement links TRBV5-4 to TRBJ2-1; tentatively, D is TRBD1 (5 bases). The CDR3 has 14 amino acids. With 2 bases removed from V and 7 bases from J, the gap between germline ends came to 13 bases. Germline loops: CDR1 SGHNT, CDR2 YYREEE (reference sequence).

V gene TRBV14 combines with J gene TRBJ1-4; TRBD1 might be the D (6 bases). This CDR3 comprises 13 residues. Trimming removed 7 bases from V and 8 bases from J, with 14 bases in between. The germline CDR1 and CDR2 sequences are SGHDN and FVKESK. CDR3 nucleotide sequence: TGTGCCAGCACACGGGGGGCTGGGGAAAAACTGTTTTTT. Its translation: CASTRGAGEKLFF. Together with reference TRBV14 and TRBJ1-4, the CDR3 gives the full variable domain: EAGVTQFPSHSVIEKGQTVTLRCDPISGHDNLYWYRRVMGKEIKFLLHFVKESKQDESGMPNNRFLAERTGGTYSTLKVQPAELEDSGVYFCASTRGAGEKLFFGSGTQLSVL.

The V gene is TRBV6-1, the J gene TRBJ1-2; D uncertain. Between the trimmed V and J ends, which lost 6 bases and 1 base, there was a span of 9 bases. The CDR3 sequence is 13 residues long. In germline, CDR1 is MNHNS, CDR2 SASEGT. The CDR3: CASSPQDNYGYTF. The DNA for the CDR3 is TGTGCCAGCAGCCCCCAGGATAACTATGGCTACACCTTC.

This chain uses TRBV2 with TRBJ1-1, with 9 bases aligning to TRBD1. V was clipped by 6 bases and J by 6 bases; unmatched bases: 8. The CDR3 sequence is 14 residues long. Germline values: CDR1 SNHLY, CDR2 FYNNEI. The chain's CDR3 is CASRGTGSMSEAFF. For the CDR3, the DNA is TGTGCCAGCAGAGGGACAGGGTCGATGTCTGAAGCTTTCTTT. The full variable domain, rest sourced from reference TRBV2 and TRBJ1-1, is EPEVTQTPSHQVTQMGQEVILRCVPISNHLYFYWYRQILGQKVEFLVSFYNNEISEKSEIFDDQFSVERPDGSNFTLKIRSTKLEDSAMYFCASRGTGSMSEAFFGQGTRLTVV.

The rearrangement links TRBV30 to TRBJ1-1; weak D call: TRBD1 (6 bases). The germline gives CDR1 GTSNPN, CDR2 SVGIG (reference sequence). The CDR3 has 14 amino acids. The V and J ends lost 2 bases and 4 bases respectively, with 14 bases between them. Written as DNA, the CDR3 is TGTGCCTGGAGTCCCCCCACAGGGAGCACTGAAGCTTTCTTT. Its translation is CAWSPPTGSTEAFF.

The table lists this clone with a count of one. For the CDR3, the DNA is TGTGCCAGCAGCGGACTAGTCAATGAGCAGTTCTTC. Amino acid sequence: CASSGLVNEQFF. The chain joins TRBV7-2 to TRBJ2-1; 7 bases are shared with TRBD2. After removal of 5 bases from V and 6 bases from J, the junction contained 1 base not matched to a gene. This CDR3 region has 12 residues. Germline CDR1 reads SGHTA; CDR2 reads FQGNSA.

The chain is built from TRBV11-2 and TRBJ2-5, with 7 bases identical to TRBD1. The junction had 13 bases not matched to a gene; V was cut back by 5 bases and J by 1 base. Germline V CDR1 and CDR2: SGHAT, FQNNGV. The CDR3 length is 17 residues. As DNA, the CDR3 is TGTGCCAGCAGCACCCGCCGGGACAGTACTTTCCAAGAGACCCAGTACTTC. It specifies CASSTRRDSTFQETQYF.

This chain connects TRBV19 to TRBJ1-2; 8 bases align to TRBD1. V gave up 3 bases and J gave up 4 bases; unmatched junction bases: 1. The CDR3 sequence is 13 residues long. The germline V gene encodes CDR1 LNHDA and CDR2 SQIVND (reference sequence). The CDR3, as DNA: TGTGCCAGTAGTATCACAGGGGGCTATGGCTACACCTTC. The encoded protein is CASSITGGYGYTF.

The CDR3 region is CASSLTTSGNEQFF. The CDR3 bases are TGCGCCAGCAGCCTAACGACTAGCGGGAATGAGCAGTTCTTC. J is TRBJ2-1 and V is TRBV5-1; 10 bases align to TRBD2. Trimming took 4 bases from V and 7 from J; bases not matched to a gene: 5. Germline CDR1 is SGHRS and CDR2 is YFSETQ. The CDR3 is made up of 14 amino acids.

The chain couples TRBV19 to TRBJ1-1, with 8 nucleotides matching TRBD1. Germline V gives CDR1 LNHDA, CDR2 SQIVND (reference sequence). The CDR3 sequence is 21 residues long. The trim removed 9 bases at V and 0 bases at J, leaving 27 bases unmatched. DNA of the CDR3: TGTGCCAGCCCCCCGGAATACAGGGACAGGCAAAAGGTGGATTTGAACACTGAAGCTTTCTTT. Amino acids: CASPPEYRDRQKVDLNTEAFF.

The rearrangement links TRBV7-2 to TRBJ2-7; the match to TRBD1 covers 8 bases. V shed 4 bases, J shed 2 bases, and the junction held 4 bases outside the gene matches. Germline V gives CDR1 SGHTA, CDR2 FQGNSA. This CDR3 has 14 amino acids. The CDR3 region is CASSSRQGTYEQYF. The CDR3 nucleotides read TGTGCCAGCAGCTCCCGACAGGGGACCTACGAGCAGTACTTC.

The V call is TRBV30, the J call TRBJ1-2, with a weak D call TRBD1 (5 bases). In germline, CDR1 is GTSNPN, CDR2 SVGIG (reference sequence). The CDR3 extends over 13 amino acids. V was shortened by 4 bases and J by 1 base, with 10 bases between the two germline ends. As DNA, the CDR3 is TGTGCCTGGAACAATGACAGTAACTATGGCTACACCTTC. Protein: CAWNNDSNYGYTF.

CDR3 region: CASKAGGGQETQYF. In DNA, the CDR3 is TGCGCCAGCAAGGCGGGAGGAGGGCAAGAGACCCAGTACTTC. This rearrangement joins TRBV5-1 to TRBJ2-5; 8 nucleotides agree with TRBD2. The CDR3 is made up of 14 amino acids. With 6 bases clipped from V and 2 bases from J, the junction kept 6 bases outside the gene matches. Germline lookup yields CDR1 SGHRS and CDR2 YFSETQ.

The chain links TRBV6-5 to TRBJ2-7; 8 bases map to TRBD1. CDR1 and CDR2 (germline): MNHEY, SVGAGI. V lost 0 bases and J lost 3; bases outside the gene matches: 1. The CDR3 is 14 residues long. In nucleotides, the CDR3 is TGTGCCAGCAGTTACTCTACAGGGGGCTACGAGCAGTACTTC. Its translation is CASSYSTGGYEQYF.